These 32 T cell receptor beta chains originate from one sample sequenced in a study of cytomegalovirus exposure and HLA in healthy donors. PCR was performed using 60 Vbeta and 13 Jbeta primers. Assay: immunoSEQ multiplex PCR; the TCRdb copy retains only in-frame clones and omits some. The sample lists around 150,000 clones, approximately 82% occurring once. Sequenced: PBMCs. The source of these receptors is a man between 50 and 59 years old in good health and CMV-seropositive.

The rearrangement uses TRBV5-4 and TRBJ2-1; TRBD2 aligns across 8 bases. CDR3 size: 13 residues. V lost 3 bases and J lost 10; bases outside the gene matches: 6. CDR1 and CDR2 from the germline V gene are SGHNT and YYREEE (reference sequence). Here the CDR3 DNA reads TGTGCCAGCAGCTCCGGGGGGGCCGGAGAGCAGTTCTTC. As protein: CASSSGGAGEQFF.

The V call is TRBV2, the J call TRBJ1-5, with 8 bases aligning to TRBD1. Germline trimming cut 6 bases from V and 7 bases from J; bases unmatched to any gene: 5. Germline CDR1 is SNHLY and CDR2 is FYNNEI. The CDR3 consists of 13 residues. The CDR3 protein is CASSGQGVQPQHF. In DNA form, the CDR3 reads TGTGCCAGCAGCGGACAGGGCGTCCAGCCCCAGCATTTT.

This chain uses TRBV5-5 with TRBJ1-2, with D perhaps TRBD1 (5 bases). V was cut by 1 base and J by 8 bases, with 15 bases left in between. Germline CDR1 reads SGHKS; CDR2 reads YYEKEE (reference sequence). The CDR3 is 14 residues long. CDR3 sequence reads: CASSLTSAGGGYTF. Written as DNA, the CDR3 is TGTGCCAGCAGCTTGACGTCGGCCGGGGGAGGCTACACCTTC.

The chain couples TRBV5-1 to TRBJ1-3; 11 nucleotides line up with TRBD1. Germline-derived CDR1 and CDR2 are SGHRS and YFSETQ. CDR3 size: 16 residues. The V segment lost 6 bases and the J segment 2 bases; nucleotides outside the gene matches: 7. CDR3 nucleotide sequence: TGCGCCAGCACCATCGGGACAGGGGGAACTGGAAACACCATATATTTT. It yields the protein CASTIGTGGTGNTIYF.

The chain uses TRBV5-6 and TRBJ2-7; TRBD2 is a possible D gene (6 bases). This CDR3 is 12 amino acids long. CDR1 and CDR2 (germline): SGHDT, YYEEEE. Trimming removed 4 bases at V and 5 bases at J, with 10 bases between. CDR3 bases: TGTGCCAGCAGCGCCTCTAGCGACGAGCAGTACTTC. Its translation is CASSASSDEQYF.

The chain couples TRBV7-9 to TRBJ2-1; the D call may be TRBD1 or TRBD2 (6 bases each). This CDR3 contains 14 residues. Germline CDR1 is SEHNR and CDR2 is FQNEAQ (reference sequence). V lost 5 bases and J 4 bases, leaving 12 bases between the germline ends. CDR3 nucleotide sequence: TGTGCCAGCAGCCTAGGGGGGCAGTACAATGAGCAGTTCTTC. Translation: CASSLGGQYNEQFF.

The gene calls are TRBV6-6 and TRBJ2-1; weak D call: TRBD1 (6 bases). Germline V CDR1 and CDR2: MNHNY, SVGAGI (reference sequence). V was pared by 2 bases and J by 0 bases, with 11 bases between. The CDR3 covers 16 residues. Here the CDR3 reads CASSYGTQSSYNEQFF. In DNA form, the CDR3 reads TGTGCCAGCAGTTACGGGACACAGAGCTCCTACAATGAGCAGTTCTTC.

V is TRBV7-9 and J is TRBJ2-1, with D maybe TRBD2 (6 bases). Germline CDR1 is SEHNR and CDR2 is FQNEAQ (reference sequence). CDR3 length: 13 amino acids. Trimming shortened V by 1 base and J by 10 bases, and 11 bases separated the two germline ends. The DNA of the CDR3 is TGTGCCAGCAGCTTAGGGGCGGGGAAGGAGCAGTTCTTC. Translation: CASSLGAGKEQFF.

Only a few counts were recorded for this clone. CDR3 sequence: CASSLGGTGQETQYF. The DNA of the CDR3 is TGCGCCAGCAGCTTGGGAGGGACAGGCCAAGAGACCCAGTACTTC. This chain links TRBV5-1 with TRBJ2-5; TRBD1 matches at 8 bases. Germline CDR1 and CDR2: SGHRS and YFSETQ. CDR3 size: 15 residues. Unmatched junction bases numbered 2, after V lost 0 bases and J lost 1 base.

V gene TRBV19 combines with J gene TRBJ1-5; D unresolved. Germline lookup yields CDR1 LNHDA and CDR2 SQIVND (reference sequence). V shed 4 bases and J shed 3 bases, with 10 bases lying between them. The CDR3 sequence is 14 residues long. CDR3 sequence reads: CASSTKSFNQPQHF. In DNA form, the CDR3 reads TGTGCCAGTAGTACGAAGAGCTTCAATCAGCCCCAGCATTTT.

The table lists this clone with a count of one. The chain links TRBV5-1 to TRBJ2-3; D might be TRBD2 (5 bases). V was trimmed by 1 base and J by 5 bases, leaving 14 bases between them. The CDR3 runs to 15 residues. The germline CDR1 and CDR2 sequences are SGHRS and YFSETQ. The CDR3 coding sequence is TGCGCCAGCAGCTTGCACACGAGGGCTGGAGATACGCAGTATTTT. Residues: CASSLHTRAGDTQYF.

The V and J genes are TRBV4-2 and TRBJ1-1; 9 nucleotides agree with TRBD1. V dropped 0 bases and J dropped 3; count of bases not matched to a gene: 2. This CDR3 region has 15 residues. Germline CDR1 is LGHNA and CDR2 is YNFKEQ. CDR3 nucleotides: TGTGCCAGCAGCCAAGAAGGGGACAGGGACACTGAAGCTTTCTTT. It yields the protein CASSQEGDRDTEAFF.

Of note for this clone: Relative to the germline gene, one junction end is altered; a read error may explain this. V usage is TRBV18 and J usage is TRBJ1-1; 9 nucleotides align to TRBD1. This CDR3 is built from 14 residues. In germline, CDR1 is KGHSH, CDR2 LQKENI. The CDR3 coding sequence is TGTGTCAGCTCGACAGGGGGGAGAGGGACTGAAGCTTTCTTT. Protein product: CVSSTGGRGTEAFF.

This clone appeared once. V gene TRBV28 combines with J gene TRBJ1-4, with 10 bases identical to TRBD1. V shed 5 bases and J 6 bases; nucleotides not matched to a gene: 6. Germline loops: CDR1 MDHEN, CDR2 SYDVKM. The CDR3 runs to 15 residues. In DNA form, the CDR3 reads TGTGCCAGCAGTCCGCGGACAGGGGGGGATGAAAAACTGTTTTTT. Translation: CASSPRTGGDEKLFF.

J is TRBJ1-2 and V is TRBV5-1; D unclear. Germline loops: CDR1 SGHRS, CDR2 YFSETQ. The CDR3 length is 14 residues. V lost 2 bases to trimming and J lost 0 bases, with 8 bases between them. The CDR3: CASSLTSANYGYTF. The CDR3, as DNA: TGCGCCAGCAGCTTAACATCAGCTAACTATGGCTACACCTTC.

The DNA of the CDR3 is TGTGCCAGCAGTGACTCGGGACTAGCGGGCCACAATGAGCAGTTCTTC. Translated: CASSDSGLAGHNEQFF. V is TRBV6-4 and J is TRBJ2-1, with TRBD2 matching over 12 bases. After removal of 0 bases from V and 5 bases from J, the junction contained 2 bases not matched to a gene. The CDR3 sequence is 16 residues long. CDR1 and CDR2 (germline): MRHNA, SNTAGT.

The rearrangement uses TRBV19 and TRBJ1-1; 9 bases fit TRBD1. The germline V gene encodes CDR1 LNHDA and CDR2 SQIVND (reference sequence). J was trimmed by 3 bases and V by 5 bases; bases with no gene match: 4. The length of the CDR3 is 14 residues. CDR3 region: CASSAGTGYTEAFF. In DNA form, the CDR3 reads TGTGCCAGTAGTGCCGGGACAGGGTACACTGAAGCTTTCTTT.

CDR3 amino acids: CASSPRPSYEQYF. Written as DNA, the CDR3 is TGTGCCAGCAGCCCTAGACCTTCCTACGAGCAGTACTTC. This chain uses TRBV7-9 with TRBJ2-7; D uncertain. V shed 5 bases and J shed 1 base, with 9 bases lying between them. This CDR3 has 13 residues. Per the germline V gene, CDR1 is SEHNR and CDR2 is FQNEAQ (reference sequence).

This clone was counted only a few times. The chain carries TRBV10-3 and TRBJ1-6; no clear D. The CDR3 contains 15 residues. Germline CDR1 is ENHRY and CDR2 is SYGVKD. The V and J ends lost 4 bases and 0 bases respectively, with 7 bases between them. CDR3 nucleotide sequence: TGTGCCATCAGTGGGACTAGCTCCTATAATTCACCCCTCCACTTT. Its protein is CAISGTSSYNSPLHF.

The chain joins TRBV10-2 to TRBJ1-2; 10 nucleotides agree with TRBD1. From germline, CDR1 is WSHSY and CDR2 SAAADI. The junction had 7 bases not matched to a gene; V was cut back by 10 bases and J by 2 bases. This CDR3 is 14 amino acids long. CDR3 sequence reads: CATKPGQGNYGYTF. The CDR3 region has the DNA TGCGCCACCAAACCGGGACAGGGGAACTATGGCTACACCTTC.

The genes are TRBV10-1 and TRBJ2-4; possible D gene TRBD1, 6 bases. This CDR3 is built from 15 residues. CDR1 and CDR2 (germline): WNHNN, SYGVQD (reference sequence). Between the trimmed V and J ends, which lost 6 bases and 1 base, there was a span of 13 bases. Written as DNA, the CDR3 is TGCGCCAGCAGGGGCCCAGGGGTGGCCAAAAACATTCAGTACTTC. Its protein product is CASRGPGVAKNIQYF.

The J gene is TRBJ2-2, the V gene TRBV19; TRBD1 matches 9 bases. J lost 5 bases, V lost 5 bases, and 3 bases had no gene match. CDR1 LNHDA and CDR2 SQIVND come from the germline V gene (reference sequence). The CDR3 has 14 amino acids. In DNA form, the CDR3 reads TGTGCCAGTAGTCGGGACAGGGTGACCGGGGAGCTGTTTTTT. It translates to CASSRDRVTGELFF. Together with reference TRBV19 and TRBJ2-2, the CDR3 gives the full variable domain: DGGITQSPKYLFRKEGQNVTLSCEQNLNHDAMYWYRQDPGQGLRLIYYSQIVNDFQKGDIAEGYSVSREKKESFPLTVTSAQKNPTAFYLCASSRDRVTGELFFGEGSRLTVL.

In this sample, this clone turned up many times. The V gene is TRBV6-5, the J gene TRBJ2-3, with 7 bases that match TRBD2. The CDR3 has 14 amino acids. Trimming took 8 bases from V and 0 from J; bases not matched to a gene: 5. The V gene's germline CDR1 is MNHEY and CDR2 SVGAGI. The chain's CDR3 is CASGIGGSTDTQYF. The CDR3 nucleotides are TGTGCCAGCGGAATCGGGGGGAGCACAGATACGCAGTATTTT.

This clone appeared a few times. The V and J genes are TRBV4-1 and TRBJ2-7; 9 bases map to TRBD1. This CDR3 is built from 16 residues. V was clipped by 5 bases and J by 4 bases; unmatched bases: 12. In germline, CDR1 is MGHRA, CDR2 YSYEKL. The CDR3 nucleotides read TGCGCCAGCAGCTTAGAACCGGGACAGGGATTTTACGAGCAGTACTTC. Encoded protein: CASSLEPGQGFYEQYF.

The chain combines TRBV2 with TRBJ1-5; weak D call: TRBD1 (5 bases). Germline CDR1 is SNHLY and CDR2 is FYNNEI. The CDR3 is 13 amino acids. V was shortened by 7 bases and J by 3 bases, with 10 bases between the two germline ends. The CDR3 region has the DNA TGTGCCAGCATTGGCAGGGTCAATCAGCCCCAGCATTTT. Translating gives CASIGRVNQPQHF.

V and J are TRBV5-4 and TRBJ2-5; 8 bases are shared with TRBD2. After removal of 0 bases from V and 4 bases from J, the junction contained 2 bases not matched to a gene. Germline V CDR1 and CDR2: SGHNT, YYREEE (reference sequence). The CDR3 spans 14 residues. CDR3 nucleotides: TGTGCCAGCAGCTTGGCACGGGGGGGAGAGACCCAGTACTTC. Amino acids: CASSLARGGETQYF.

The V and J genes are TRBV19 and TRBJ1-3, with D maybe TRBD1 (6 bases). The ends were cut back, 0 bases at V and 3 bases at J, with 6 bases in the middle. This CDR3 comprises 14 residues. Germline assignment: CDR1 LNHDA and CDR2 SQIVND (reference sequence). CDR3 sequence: CASSIEGGGNTIYF. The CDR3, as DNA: TGTGCCAGTAGTATAGAAGGGGGTGGAAACACCATATATTTT.

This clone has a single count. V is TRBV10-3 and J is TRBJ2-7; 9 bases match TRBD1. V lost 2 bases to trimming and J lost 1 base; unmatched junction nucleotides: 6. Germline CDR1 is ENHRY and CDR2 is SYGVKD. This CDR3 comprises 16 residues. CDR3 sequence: CAISEPGQGSSYEQYF. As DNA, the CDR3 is TGTGCCATCAGTGAGCCGGGACAGGGTAGTTCCTACGAGCAGTACTTC.

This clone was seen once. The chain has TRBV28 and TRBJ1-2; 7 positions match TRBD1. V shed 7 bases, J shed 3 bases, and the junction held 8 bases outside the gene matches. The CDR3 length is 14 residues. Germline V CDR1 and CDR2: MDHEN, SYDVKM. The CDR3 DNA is TGTGCCAGCACCACAGGGGAAGGCTACTATGGCTACACCTTC. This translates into CASTTGEGYYGYTF.

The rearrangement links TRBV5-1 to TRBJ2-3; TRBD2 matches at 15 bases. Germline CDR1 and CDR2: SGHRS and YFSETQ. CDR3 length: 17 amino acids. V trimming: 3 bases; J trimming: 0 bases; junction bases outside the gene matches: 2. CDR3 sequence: CASSWTSGGASTDTQYF. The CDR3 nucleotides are TGCGCCAGCAGCTGGACTAGCGGGGGGGCTAGCACAGATACGCAGTATTTT. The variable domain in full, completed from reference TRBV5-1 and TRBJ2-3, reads KAGVTQTPRYLIKTRGQQVTLSCSPISGHRSVSWYQQTPGQGLQFLFEYFSETQRNKGNFPGRFSGRQFSNSRSEMNVSTLELGDSALYLCASSWTSGGASTDTQYFGPGTRLTVL.

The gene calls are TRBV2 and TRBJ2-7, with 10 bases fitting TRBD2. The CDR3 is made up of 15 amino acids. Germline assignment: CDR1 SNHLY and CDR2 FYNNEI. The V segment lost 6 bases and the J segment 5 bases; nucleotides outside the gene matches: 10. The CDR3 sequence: CASSLLAGKVHEQYF. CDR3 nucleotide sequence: TGTGCCAGCAGCCTACTAGCGGGGAAGGTGCACGAGCAGTACTTC.

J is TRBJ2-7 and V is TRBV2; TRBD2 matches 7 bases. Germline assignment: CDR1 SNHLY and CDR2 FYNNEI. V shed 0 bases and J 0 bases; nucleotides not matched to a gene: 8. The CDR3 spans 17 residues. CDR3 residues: CASSEAVPRGSSYEQYV. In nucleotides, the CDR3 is TGTGCCAGCAGTGAAGCAGTACCGCGGGGGAGCTCCTACGAGCAGTACGTC.